These 3 T cell receptor beta chains originate from one sample sequenced in a study of graft-versus-host responses after intestinal transplantation. These TCRs are of unknown antigen specificity. Repertoires were generated with immunoSEQ multiplex PCR, while TCRdb's copy carries only in-frame clones and drops some. The sample includes tens of thousands of clones, 91% of them seen just once. The material sequenced was unstimulated CD8+ T cells sorted from spleen or lymph node cells, taken before intestinal transplant. The origin of the receptors is a human donor who received an intestinal transplant.

The rearrangement joins TRBV6-1 to TRBJ2-3; D might be TRBD2 (6 bases). The V gene lost 1 base and the J gene lost 6 bases, with 17 bases spanning the gap. The CDR3 loop spans 16 amino acids. From germline, CDR1 is MNHNS and CDR2 SASEGT. CDR3 sequence reads: CASSEGRERLTDTQYF. CDR3 DNA: TGTGCCAGCAGTGAAGGGCGGGAAAGACTAACGGATACGCAGTATTTT.

The chain is built from TRBV19 and TRBJ2-3; D is possibly TRBD2 (5 bases). The CDR3 consists of 15 residues. V was cut by 6 bases and J by 5 bases, with 18 bases left in between. Germline V lookup: CDR1 LNHDA, CDR2 SQIVND (reference sequence). CDR3 sequence: CASSPVEGRGDTQYF. For the CDR3, the DNA is TGTGCCAGTAGCCCGGTAGAGGGTCGGGGAGATACGCAGTATTTT.

The chain combines TRBV4-2 with TRBJ2-7, with 8 bases identical to TRBD2. The CDR3 totals 15 residues. The V segment lost 1 base and the J segment 0 bases; nucleotides outside the gene matches: 2. The germline CDR1 and CDR2 sequences are LGHNA and YNFKEQ. CDR3 DNA sequence: TGTGCCAGCAGCCAAGCGGGGACTAGCTCCTACGAGCAGTACTTC. It codes for CASSQAGTSSYEQYF.